This T cell receptor beta chain came from a study of cytomegalovirus exposure and HLA in healthy donors. A few counts support this clone. The antigen is unknown. CDR1 is MNHNS, CDR2 SASEGT, per germline. V was clipped by 4 bases and J by 5 bases, with 12 bases between them. The CDR3 sequence is 13 residues long. Study results and caveats: Solely CMV serostatus was available to characterize immune exposure.

The PCR was carried out with 60 Vbeta primers and 13 Jbeta primers. Sequenced by immunoSEQ multiplex PCR; TCRdb stores in-frame clones only, minus some. Among roughly 150,000 clones, 76% were seen once, and the ten largest hold around 1.9%. V and J are TRBV6-1 and TRBJ2-7, with D unresolved. This clonotype was sampled from a woman in her thirties or forties in good health and CMV-seronegative. Sequencing was carried out using PBMCs. Written as DNA, the CDR3 is TGTGCCAGCAGTGCGACGGGTGTGAACGAGCAGTACTTC. Amino acid sequence: CASSATGVNEQYF.